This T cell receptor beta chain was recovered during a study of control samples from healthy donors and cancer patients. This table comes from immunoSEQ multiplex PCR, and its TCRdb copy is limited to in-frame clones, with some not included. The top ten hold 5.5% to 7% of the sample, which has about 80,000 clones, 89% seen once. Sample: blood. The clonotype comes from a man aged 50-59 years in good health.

In DNA form, the CDR3 reads TGTGCCAGCAGCCAAGGCAGGGGAGGGCCTGAAGCTTTCTTT. Amino acid sequence: CASSQGRGGPEAFF. The chain links TRBV3-1 (or the pseudogene TRBV3-2) to TRBJ1-1, with D possibly TRBD1 on 6 matching bases. Germline-derived CDR1 and CDR2 are LGHDT and YNNKEL (reference sequence). Trimming cost V 1 base and J 6 bases, with 12 bases left between them. The CDR3 has 14 amino acids.